Listed here is a single TCR beta chain. This record belongs to a study of blood T cell repertoires in COVID-19. Study in general: T cells, B-cell-depleted T cells, or PBMCs supplied cDNA or gDNA.

In the source study's methods: Amplifying reference gene primers gave estimates of nucleated cell counts. Assay used: immunoSEQ multiplex PCR; TCRdb lists only in-frame clones, some missing. The DNA was the basis for D and trimming; V, J and clone size are from that table. The sample has about 230,000 clones, approximately 87% seen once. Germline V gene data show CDR1 as MNHEY and CDR2 as SVGAGI. The CDR3 totals 13 residues. Trimming took 10 bases from V and 4 from J, leaving 13 bases between them. The chain is built from TRBV6-5 and TRBJ1-4; TRBD1 might be the D (6 bases). Sequenced: peripheral blood. The receptor was isolated from a woman between 65 and 79 years old with active or convalescent COVID-19. The CDR3 sequence is CATGQSHNEKLFF. CDR3 DNA: TGTGCCACCGGACAGAGTCATAATGAAAAACTGTTTTTT.